This TCR beta chain was profiled in a study of T cells after yellow fever vaccination. Study-wide results and limits: At 95% to 97% for CD4 and approximately 88% for CD8, most primary-vaccination clones showed up again after the booster. FACS-sorted repertoires could contain abundant clonotypes contaminating from the bulk population.

This clonotype was detected ten times or more. Its cognate antigen is unknown. The CDR3 runs to 12 residues. Germline V CDR1 and CDR2: SQVTM, ANQGSEA. Trimming left V 6 bases short and J 2 bases short, with 10 bases between. Production of TCR cDNA was by 5'RACE template switching, which also added a universal primer site and UMIs. TCRdb re-derived calls from the 5' RACE reads in MiXCR, one entry per CDR3 protein. This sample has 300,000 to 350,000 distinct CDR3 sequences, with 4% found just once. The receptor was isolated from a man younger than 30 who received the YFV17D yellow fever vaccine. The chain employs TRBV29-1 and TRBJ2-5; perhaps TRBD1 as D (5 bases). Sequenced material: PBMCs, taken 5 days after the yellow fever booster vaccination. The CDR3 DNA reads TGCAGCGTGGGGCACGTACAAGAGACCCAGTACTTC. Its protein is CSVGHVQETQYF.